The 21 T cell receptor beta chains below were found in one sample sequenced in a study of cytomegalovirus exposure and HLA in healthy donors. Both 60 Vbeta primers and 13 Jbeta primers went into the PCR. Sequenced by immunoSEQ multiplex PCR; TCRdb stores in-frame clones only, minus some. This sample has roughly 100,000 clones, with more than 65% found just once. Specimen: PBMCs. These TCRs come from a man aged 25 to 40 in good health and CMV-seronegative.

This clone has more than one count but fewer than ten. The V call is TRBV19, the J call TRBJ1-4; no definite D call. Germline loops: CDR1 LNHDA, CDR2 SQIVND (reference sequence). The length of the CDR3 is 12 residues. Deletions cut 3 bases from V and 11 bases from J, with 10 bases between. The CDR3 DNA reads TGTGCCAGTAGTATTAGATTCGAGAAACTGTTTTTT. Translation: CASSIRFEKLFF.

The chain is built from TRBV4-1 and TRBJ1-4; 7 nucleotides line up with TRBD1. The V gene end was trimmed by 3 bases and the J gene end by 5 bases; junction bases not matched to a gene: 9. CDR1 and CDR2 from the germline V gene are MGHRA and YSYEKL. The CDR3 runs 16 residues. The chain's CDR3 is CASSQTWTGANEKLFF. The CDR3 nucleotides are TGCGCCAGCAGCCAGACCTGGACAGGCGCCAATGAAAAACTGTTTTTT.

This CDR3 reads CASSKWEQGDVGETQYF. Here the CDR3 DNA reads TGTGCCAGCAGCAAATGGGAGCAGGGGGATGTGGGGGAGACCCAGTACTTC. The chain employs TRBV21-1 and TRBJ2-5; the D call in the table, TRBD1, was not verified against the DNA. TRBV21-1 is a pseudogene locus. This CDR3 comprises 17 residues.

The chain is built from TRBV15 and TRBJ2-1; 13 bases are a match to TRBD2. J was trimmed by 5 bases and V by 0 bases; bases with no gene match: 16. Germline CDR1 reads LNHNV; CDR2 reads YYDKDF (reference sequence). The CDR3 runs to 21 residues. The CDR3 loop is CATSRDLGTSGIGPWDNEQFF. The DNA of the CDR3 is TGTGCCACCAGCAGAGATCTCGGGACTAGCGGGATAGGTCCTTGGGACAATGAGCAGTTCTTC.

CDR3 bases: TGTGCCAGCAGCTTAGCGCGGGCGGACTACGAGCAGTACTTC. This codes for CASSLARADYEQYF. This chain uses TRBV11-1 with TRBJ2-7, with a tentative D call TRBD2 (5 bases). Germline V gives CDR1 SGHAT, CDR2 FQDESV (reference sequence). The CDR3 runs to 14 residues. V shed 0 bases and J shed 3 bases, with 9 bases lying between them.

The rearrangement joins TRBV19 to TRBJ1-1; the D is unclear. The V and J ends lost 1 base and 3 bases respectively, with 15 bases between them. Germline lookup yields CDR1 LNHDA and CDR2 SQIVND (reference sequence). CDR3 size: 16 residues. CDR3 amino acids: CASSIAFGEYDTEAFF. The CDR3 DNA is TGTGCCAGTAGTATAGCCTTTGGGGAGTACGACACTGAAGCTTTCTTT.

Comments on this clone: At one of its ends the junction is not consistent with the germline gene, which may arise from a read error. The chain recombines TRBV7-9 with TRBJ2-7, with 7 bases matching TRBD1. Germline V gene lookup returns CDR1 SEHNR and CDR2 FQNEAQ (reference sequence). This CDR3 has 16 residues. CDR3 amino acids: CASSIGQDPEFYVQYF. Written as DNA, the CDR3 is TGTGCCAGCAGCATAGGACAGGACCCGGAATTCTACGTGCAGTACTTC. Complete variable domain (other parts from reference TRBV7-9 and TRBJ2-7): DTGVSQNPRHKITKRGQNVTFRCDPISEHNRLYWYRQTLGQGPEFLTYFQNEAQLEKSRLLSDRFSAERPKGSFSTLEIQRTEQGDSAMYLCASSIGQDPEFYVQYFGPGTRLTVT.

The genes are TRBV5-1 and TRBJ2-2; D possibly corresponds to TRBD2 (6 bases). Between the trimmed V and J ends, which lost 3 bases and 7 bases, there was a span of 19 bases. Germline CDR1 reads SGHRS; CDR2 reads YFSETQ. This CDR3 is built from 16 residues. In nucleotides, the CDR3 is TGCGCCAGCAGCTCGGCGGGGACTCCTGAGGGCGGGGAGCTGTTTTTT. Amino acids: CASSSAGTPEGGELFF. The full variable domain, with the rest looked up from reference TRBV5-1 and TRBJ2-2, is KAGVTQTPRYLIKTRGQQVTLSCSPISGHRSVSWYQQTPGQGLQFLFEYFSETQRNKGNFPGRFSGRQFSNSRSEMNVSTLELGDSALYLCASSSAGTPEGGELFFGEGSRLTVL.

This clone was recorded only once. The genes are TRBV15 and TRBJ2-7, with TRBD2 matching 10 bases. Germline CDR1 LNHNV, CDR2 YYDKDF (reference sequence). This CDR3 contains 15 residues. V was pared by 0 bases and J by 1 base, with 0 bases of the junction left unmatched. The CDR3 reads CATSRETSGSYEQYF. The CDR3 DNA sequence: TGTGCCACCAGCAGAGAGACTAGCGGGTCCTACGAGCAGTACTTC. The full variable domain, with the rest looked up from reference TRBV15 and TRBJ2-7, is DAMVIQNPRYQVTQFGKPVTLSCSQTLNHNVMYWYQQKSSQAPKLLFHYYDKDFNNEADTPDNFQSRRPNTSFCFLDIRSPGLGDTAMYLCATSRETSGSYEQYFGPGTRLTVT.

This rearrangement joins TRBV6-1 to TRBJ1-2; weak D call: TRBD1 (6 bases). Germline assignment: CDR1 MNHNS and CDR2 SASEGT. Trimming shortened V by 1 base and J by 3 bases, and 12 bases separated the two germline ends. The CDR3 consists of 15 residues. The CDR3 DNA follows: TGTGCCAGCAGTGAAGGGAACAGGGCAGACTATGGCTACACCTTC. Translated: CASSEGNRADYGYTF.

The chain combines TRBV28 with TRBJ1-3; maybe TRBD1 (6 bases). V lost 7 bases and J lost 0, with 22 bases in between. This CDR3 has 18 residues. Germline CDR1 and CDR2: MDHEN and SYDVKM. The CDR3 here is CASNPLRGPISSGNTIYF. The DNA of the CDR3 is TGTGCCAGCAACCCCCTCAGGGGCCCCATCAGCTCTGGAAACACCATATATTTT.

This chain uses TRBV5-6 with TRBJ2-7; 9 nucleotides match TRBD2. The CDR3 runs to 15 residues. Unmatched junction bases numbered 11, after V lost 4 bases and J lost 6 bases. Germline V gene sequence: CDR1 SGHDT, CDR2 YYEEEE. The CDR3 DNA follows: TGTGCCAGCAGCCCTTTAGCGGGAGATGGTCGCGAGCAGTACTTC. Amino acid sequence: CASSPLAGDGREQYF.

This chain links TRBV28 with TRBJ2-7; maybe TRBD2 (7 bases). V lost 1 base and J 6 bases, leaving 10 bases between the germline ends. The CDR3 contains 13 residues. Germline-derived CDR1 and CDR2 are MDHEN and SYDVKM. The CDR3 loop is CASSLSGGREQYF. The CDR3 nucleotides are TGTGCCAGCAGTTTATCGGGGGGCCGCGAGCAGTACTTC.

V and J are TRBV11-3 and TRBJ2-5; D not certain. The CDR3 is 12 amino acids. V was shortened by 1 base and J by 11 bases, with 11 bases between the two germline ends. Germline CDR1 and CDR2: SGHNT and YENEEA. The CDR3 DNA follows: TGTGCCAGCAGCTTAGGGCCTGGTAATCAGTACTTC. It yields the protein CASSLGPGNQYF.

This chain joins TRBV18 and TRBJ1-1; D not resolved. The ends were cut back, 3 bases at V and 4 bases at J, with 12 bases in the middle. The CDR3 is 14 amino acids. The germline CDR1 and CDR2 sequences are KGHSH and LQKENI. Here the CDR3 DNA reads TGTGCCAGCTCACCCGGAGGGAAGGGCACTGAAGCTTTCTTT. It yields the protein CASSPGGKGTEAFF.

This clone turned up a few times. The CDR3 here is CASSLTSIQETQYF. CDR3 sequence (DNA): TGCGCCAGCAGCTTGACTAGCATCCAAGAGACCCAGTACTTC. The chain carries TRBV5-1 and TRBJ2-5; D is perhaps TRBD2 (6 bases). Germline V gene lookup returns CDR1 SGHRS and CDR2 YFSETQ. The CDR3 is made up of 14 amino acids. The V gene lost 1 base and the J gene lost 1 base, with 8 bases spanning the gap.

This rearrangement joins TRBV2 to TRBJ2-7, with D possibly matching TRBD1 (5 bases). Germline CDR1 SNHLY, CDR2 FYNNEI. Trimming removed 6 bases from V and 1 base from J, with 16 bases in between. CDR3 length: 15 residues. The CDR3 region is CASRPKGVGSYEQYF. The DNA of the CDR3 is TGTGCCAGCAGGCCCAAAGGGGTGGGATCCTACGAGCAGTACTTC.

This clone was counted a few times. The chain employs TRBV2 and TRBJ1-5; 10 nucleotides align to TRBD1. This CDR3 has 15 amino acids. V shed 5 bases, J shed 0 bases, and the junction held 1 base outside the gene matches. Germline V gives CDR1 SNHLY, CDR2 FYNNEI. The CDR3 DNA is TGTGCCAGCAGTCGGACAGGGGGTAGCAATCAGCCCCAGCATTTT. It yields the protein CASSRTGGSNQPQHF.

This chain joins TRBV5-1 and TRBJ2-5; 11 nucleotides align to TRBD1. The J call may be mistaken, given a closer DNA end match to TRBJ2-7. Per germline, CDR1 SGHRS and CDR2 YFSETQ. The CDR3 has 15 residues. The CDR3 bases are TGCGCCAGCAGCTTGGAGGGACAGGGGGCCTACGAGCAGTACTTC. Amino acids: CASSLEGQGAYEQYF.

For this clone: The junction differs from germline at one of its ends, possibly a read error. The chain has TRBV25-1 and TRBJ1-2; possibly TRBD1 for D (6 bases). The CDR3 spans 14 residues. The germline gives CDR1 MGHDK, CDR2 SYGVNS. The CDR3 loop is CASSEWGLNYGCTF. CDR3 nucleotide sequence: TGTGCCAGCAGTGAGTGGGGGCTTAACTATGGCTGCACCTTC.

This clone showed up just a few times. The chain links TRBV14 to TRBJ2-3; 10 bases match TRBD2. CDR1 is SGHDN, CDR2 FVKESK, per germline. The V gene end was trimmed by 2 bases and the J gene end by 4 bases; junction bases not matched to a gene: 9. The CDR3 has 17 residues. In nucleotides, the CDR3 is TGTGCCAGCAGCCAATTAGGATTAGCGGGAGGCCCAGATACGCAGTATTTT. It is translated as CASSQLGLAGGPDTQYF.